These 11 T cell receptor beta chains originate from one sample sequenced in a study of CD8+ T cells in alopecia areata. In each case, RNA was isolated and then reverse transcribed into cDNA as the sequencing template. Method: immunoSEQ multiplex PCR; TCRdb's copy keeps in-frame clones and lacks some. The sample yields 130,000 or so clones, approximately 90% seen once. Treatment described: oral pan-JAK inhibitor, 5-10 mg twice daily. Sequences were derived from CD8+ T cells sorted from blood, sampled at week 4, from a patient treated with tofacitinib. The receptors were gathered from a human donor with alopecia areata.

The chain couples TRBV27 to TRBJ2-7; 10 bases map to TRBD1. CDR1 MNHEY and CDR2 SMNVEV come from the germline V gene (reference sequence). V lost 8 bases, J lost 2 bases, and 6 bases stayed unmatched. This CDR3 has 14 amino acids. The CDR3 DNA reads TGTGCCAGCTCAACCGGGACAGGGGCCTACGAGCAGTACTTC. As protein: CASSTGTGAYEQYF.

This clone was observed a single time. This chain links TRBV27 with TRBJ2-1; 12 nucleotides align to TRBD2. The germline V gene encodes CDR1 MNHEY and CDR2 SMNVEV (reference sequence). CDR3 length: 14 residues. V gave up 7 bases and J gave up 8 bases; unmatched junction bases: 6. CDR3 region: CASNPSGRGDEQFF. In nucleotides, the CDR3 is TGTGCCAGCAACCCTAGCGGGAGGGGTGATGAGCAGTTCTTC.

The rearrangement uses TRBV6-1 and TRBJ1-2; 10 nucleotides align to TRBD1. The germline gives CDR1 MNHNS, CDR2 SASEGT. There are 17 residues in the CDR3. V lost 4 bases to trimming and J lost 0 bases; unmatched junction nucleotides: 8. The CDR3 spells CASSGTGGTAANYGYTF. For the CDR3, the DNA is TGTGCCAGCAGTGGGACAGGGGGAACTGCGGCTAACTATGGCTACACCTTC.

V and J are TRBV9 and TRBJ2-1; D is ambiguous. V was cut by 7 bases and J by 4 bases, with 15 bases left in between. Germline V lookup: CDR1 SGDLS, CDR2 YYNGEE. The CDR3 runs to 14 residues. The DNA for the CDR3 is TGTGCCAGCTCCGCGAGAGAGTTGTACAATGAGCAGTTCTTC. As protein: CASSARELYNEQFF.

The J gene is TRBJ2-4, the V gene TRBV10-3; D is unresolved. Trimming pared 0 bases from V and 2 bases from J, leaving 8 bases between. The CDR3 covers 15 residues. Germline assignment: CDR1 ENHRY and CDR2 SYGVKD. The CDR3 nucleotides read TGTGCCATCAGTGAGTCTGTCGATCCCAAAAACATTCAGTACTTC. Translated, it gives CAISESVDPKNIQYF.

The chain couples TRBV7-7 to TRBJ2-5, with D tentatively TRBD1 (6 bases). The germline gives CDR1 SSHAT, CDR2 FNYEAQ (reference sequence). The CDR3 loop spans 13 amino acids. Here the CDR3 reads CAIRDTRRETQYF. In DNA form, the CDR3 reads TGTGCTATCCGGGACACCCGACGAGAGACCCAGTACTTC.

The V call is TRBV27, the J call TRBJ2-7; unclear D gene. Germline CDR1 and CDR2: MNHEY and SMNVEV (reference sequence). The length of the CDR3 is 14 residues. Trimming pared 3 bases from V and 4 bases from J, leaving 13 bases between. The CDR3 DNA is TGTGCCAGCAGTTTCCTCCCGGGCCTTTACGAGCAGTACTTC. It is translated as CASSFLPGLYEQYF.

The V and J genes are TRBV30 and TRBJ1-5; D gene unclear. Germline assignment: CDR1 GTSNPN and CDR2 SVGIG (reference sequence). The CDR3 is 15 residues long. V dropped 0 bases and J dropped 4 bases, with 13 bases sitting between them. The CDR3 spells CAWSVSGLGNQPQHF. In DNA, the CDR3 is TGTGCCTGGAGTGTTTCGGGGTTAGGGAATCAGCCCCAGCATTTT.

The chain recombines TRBV5-4 with TRBJ2-1; 12 bases line up with TRBD2. Per germline, CDR1 SGHNT and CDR2 YYREEE (reference sequence). CDR3 length: 15 residues. V lost 3 bases to trimming and J lost 4 bases; unmatched junction nucleotides: 2. The CDR3 DNA is TGTGCCAGCAGCTGGACTAGCGGGGATTACAATGAGCAGTTCTTC. Translation gives CASSWTSGDYNEQFF. Based on the CDR3 plus reference TRBV5-4 and TRBJ2-1, the full variable domain is ETGVTQSPTHLIKTRGQQVTLRCSSQSGHNTVSWYQQALGQGPQFIFQYYREEENGRGNFPPRFSGLQFPNYSSELNVNALELDDSALYLCASSWTSGDYNEQFFGPGTRLTVL.

This clone was found once. The CDR3 sequence: CASSQTGRITDTQYF. The CDR3 DNA sequence: TGTGCCAGCAGCCAGACGGGACGGATTACAGATACGCAGTATTTT. This chain connects TRBV7-6 to TRBJ2-3; the D gene could be TRBD1 or TRBD2 (5 bases each). V was trimmed by 5 bases and J by 3 bases, leaving 15 bases between them. Germline V gene lookup returns CDR1 SGHVS and CDR2 FNYEAQ. The CDR3 loop spans 15 amino acids. The full variable domain, with the rest looked up from reference TRBV7-6 and TRBJ2-3, is GAGVSQSPRYKVTKRGQDVALRCDPISGHVSLYWYRQALGQGPEFLTYFNYEAQQDKSGLPNDRFSAERPEGSISTLTIQRTEQRDSAMYRCASSQTGRITDTQYFGPGTRLTVL.

The rearrangement joins TRBV19 to TRBJ1-2; D may be TRBD1 (6 bases). Trimming shortened V by 6 bases and J by 2 bases, and 16 bases separated the two germline ends. The germline CDR1 and CDR2 sequences are LNHDA and SQIVND (reference sequence). CDR3 length: 15 residues. The DNA for the CDR3 is TGTGCCAGTAGCGAACCAGGGGACCAAAACTATGGCTACACCTTC. Translating it yields CASSEPGDQNYGYTF.